Sequencing of this TCR beta chain was carried out in a study of metastatic and nonmetastatic thyroid tumors. Study-wide background: Repertoire data that came from the blood and tumor or nodule tissue of malignant and benign thyroid patients were compared. Study results and caveats: Across blood and tumor, TCR beta diversity in malignant thyroid tumors was reportedly significantly higher than in benign nodules.

No patient had received any treatment before thyroid surgery. V trimming: 0 bases; J trimming: 5 bases; junction bases outside the gene matches: 11. The CDR3 spans 18 residues. CDR1 and CDR2 from the germline V gene are GTSNPN and SVGIG (reference sequence). This clone has a count of ten or more. Its specificity is unknown. Original data processing: Across clinicopathological groups, CDR3 differences served as the basis for building a distant-metastasis classifier for papillary thyroid cancer. TCRdb re-analyzed the PCR reads through MiXCR. V and J calls and clone size were set by TCRdb, not the authors. The data hold tens of thousands of clones, with under 15% observed a single time.

The specimen was tumor tissue. The chain joins TRBV30 to TRBJ2-1, with 12 bases lining up with TRBD2. The source is a female donor with papillary thyroid cancer or a benign thyroid nodule (not recorded which). Some clones in this sample may be carry-over from other donors' samples. CDR3 amino acids: CAWSVWLPTSGRDNEQFF. The DNA of the CDR3 is TGTGCCTGGAGTGTATGGCTCCCGACTAGCGGGAGAGACAATGAGCAGTTCTTC.